A single sample is the source of the 27 T cell receptor beta chains below, sequenced in a study of cytomegalovirus exposure and HLA in healthy donors. Method: immunoSEQ multiplex PCR; TCRdb's copy keeps in-frame clones and lacks some. The sample lists roughly 300,000 clones; around 87% were seen once. Material: PBMCs. These receptor sequences come from a woman aged 18-29 years in good health and CMV-seronegative.

The rearrangement links TRBV29-1 to TRBJ2-2, with 7 bases lining up with TRBD1. The J segment lost 6 bases and the V segment lost 4 bases, leaving 5 bases of the junction unmatched. CDR1 and CDR2 (germline): SQVTM, ANQGSEA. There are 13 residues in the CDR3. CDR3 DNA sequence: TGCAGCGTTGGCCCAGACAGGGCCGGGGAGCTGTTTTTT. Amino acid sequence: CSVGPDRAGELFF.

The rearrangement joins TRBV27 to TRBJ2-7; no reliable D call. The CDR3 contains 14 residues. Between the trimmed V and J ends, which lost 3 bases and 3 bases, there was a span of 12 bases. Germline lookup yields CDR1 MNHEY and CDR2 SMNVEV (reference sequence). In DNA, the CDR3 is TGTGCCAGCAGTTTTAGTCAGGTCGGCTACGAGCAGTACTTC. This codes for CASSFSQVGYEQYF.

The chain combines TRBV29-1 with TRBJ2-1, with D possibly matching TRBD1 (7 bases). V gave up 4 bases and J gave up 6 bases, with 16 bases separating them. This CDR3 comprises 14 residues. Looked up from germline, CDR1 is SQVTM and CDR2 is ANQGSEA. The CDR3 spells CSVVGGGLTNEQFF. The CDR3 DNA reads TGCAGCGTTGTTGGAGGGGGCTTGACCAATGAGCAGTTCTTC.

V gene TRBV19 combines with J gene TRBJ1-2; D gene ambiguous. This CDR3 has 15 amino acids. Trimming removed 3 bases at V and 0 bases at J, with 11 bases between. CDR1 and CDR2 from the germline V gene are LNHDA and SQIVND (reference sequence). This chain's CDR3 is CASSITGSANYGYTF. CDR3 in DNA: TGTGCCAGTAGTATTACCGGGTCTGCTAACTATGGCTACACCTTC.

The chain joins TRBV5-4 to TRBJ1-1, with D maybe TRBD1 (6 bases). V gave up 5 bases and J gave up 5 bases, with 19 bases separating them. The germline V gene has CDR1 SGHNT and CDR2 YYREEE (reference sequence). This CDR3 is 15 amino acids long. The CDR3 DNA reads TGTGCCAGCAGATTTAAGGGGGGGCTGGGGACTGAAGCTTTCTTT. It yields the protein CASRFKGGLGTEAFF.

With regard to this clone: This CDR3 is also generated by other DNA sequences in the sample. The V gene is TRBV6-5, the J gene TRBJ2-3; TRBD2 matches 11 bases. Trimming took 0 bases from V and 6 from J; bases not matched to a gene: 2. Germline CDR1 MNHEY, CDR2 SVGAGI. This CDR3 has 15 amino acids. The chain's CDR3 is CASSYSTSGTDTQYF. As DNA, the CDR3 is TGTGCCAGCAGTTACTCGACTAGCGGGACGGATACGCAGTATTTT.

The chain employs TRBV18 and TRBJ1-6; 8 nucleotides match TRBD1. The length of the CDR3 is 14 residues. V trimming: 3 bases; J trimming: 11 bases; junction bases outside the gene matches: 6. Germline CDR1 is KGHSH and CDR2 is LQKENI. The CDR3, as DNA: TGTGCCAGCTCACCGGGACAGGTTAGGACACCCCTCCACTTT. It translates to CASSPGQVRTPLHF. Filled out from reference TRBV18 and TRBJ1-6, the complete variable domain reads NAGVMQNPRHLVRRRGQEARLRCSPMKGHSHVYWYRQLPEEGLKFMVYLQKENIIDESGMPKERFSAEFPKEGPSILRIQQVVRGDSAAYFCASSPGQVRTPLHFGNGTRLTVT.

V usage is TRBV5-6 and J usage is TRBJ2-7, with 11 bases lining up with TRBD2. J lost 7 bases, V lost 3 bases, and 15 bases had no gene match. The length of the CDR3 is 17 residues. Germline V CDR1 and CDR2: SGHDT, YYEEEE. The CDR3 spells CASSWGPQLAGAEEQYF. The CDR3 DNA is TGTGCCAGCAGCTGGGGCCCGCAACTAGCGGGAGCGGAAGAGCAGTACTTC. The variable domain in full, completed from reference TRBV5-6 and TRBJ2-7, reads DAGVTQSPTHLIKTRGQQVTLRCSPKSGHDTVSWYQQALGQGPQFIFQYYEEEERQRGNFPDRFSGHQFPNYSSELNVNALLLGDSALYLCASSWGPQLAGAEEQYFGPGTRLTVT.

The chain joins TRBV7-2 to TRBJ2-1; 11 nucleotides line up with TRBD2. Per germline, CDR1 SGHTA and CDR2 FQGNSA. The CDR3 totals 16 residues. V trimming: 3 bases; J trimming: 8 bases; junction bases outside the gene matches: 9. The chain's CDR3 is CASSFRSSGRKDEQFF. The CDR3 DNA reads as TGTGCCAGCAGCTTTAGGTCTAGCGGGAGGAAAGATGAGCAGTTCTTC.

V is TRBV19 and J is TRBJ1-5; D not certain. V was trimmed by 3 bases and J by 1 base, leaving 7 bases between them. Germline assignment: CDR1 LNHDA and CDR2 SQIVND (reference sequence). The CDR3 consists of 14 residues. CDR3 nucleotide sequence: TGTGCCAGTAGTATCCCCCGGAGCAATCAGCCCCAGCATTTT. Translating it yields CASSIPRSNQPQHF. Based on the CDR3 plus reference TRBV19 and TRBJ1-5, the full variable domain is DGGITQSPKYLFRKEGQNVTLSCEQNLNHDAMYWYRQDPGQGLRLIYYSQIVNDFQKGDIAEGYSVSREKKESFPLTVTSAQKNPTAFYLCASSIPRSNQPQHFGDGTRLSIL.

V is TRBV7-9 and J is TRBJ1-1, with D unclear. V gave up 3 bases and J gave up 2 bases, with 4 bases separating them. CDR1 SEHNR and CDR2 FQNEAQ come from the germline V gene (reference sequence). The CDR3 totals 12 residues. Here the CDR3 reads CASSLSNTEAFF. The CDR3 coding sequence is TGTGCCAGCAGCTTGAGCAACACTGAAGCTTTCTTT.

The DNA of the CDR3 is TGTGCCAGCAGTGAATCCGGGAGACCCCAGCATTTT. Translating it yields CASSESGRPQHF. The chain recombines TRBV25-1 with TRBJ1-5; D not resolved. The CDR3 runs to 12 residues. The V end lost 1 base, the J end lost 10 bases, and 8 bases lay between the germline ends. Germline CDR1 reads MGHDK; CDR2 reads SYGVNS.

The chain recombines TRBV29-1 with TRBJ1-1, with TRBD1 matching over 9 bases. Germline V lookup: CDR1 SQVTM, CDR2 ANQGSEA. CDR3 size: 14 residues. J gave up 4 bases and V 4 bases, and 7 bases lay outside the gene matches. CDR3 nucleotides: TGCAGCGTTGTTGCGAGACAGGGGGGCACTGAAGCTTTCTTT. Encoded protein: CSVVARQGGTEAFF. The whole variable domain, remainder taken from reference TRBV29-1 and TRBJ1-1, is SAVISQKPSRDICQRGTSLTIQCQVDSQVTMMFWYRQQPGQSLTLIATANQGSEATYESGFVIDKFPISRPNLTFSTLTVSNMSPEDSSIYLCSVVARQGGTEAFFGQGTRLTVV.

The chain couples TRBV25-1 to TRBJ2-1; 11 nucleotides agree with TRBD2. V lost 3 bases to trimming and J lost 2 bases; unmatched junction nucleotides: 3. The CDR3 runs 16 residues. CDR1 is MGHDK, CDR2 SYGVNS, per germline. CDR3 nucleotides: TGTGCCAGCAGTGACCCACTAGCGGGGGCCTACAATGAGCAGTTCTTC. Amino acid sequence: CASSDPLAGAYNEQFF.

CDR3 sequence: CASSLDIQGAYEQYF. The CDR3 nucleotides read TGTGCCAGCAGCTTGGACATACAGGGGGCCTACGAGCAGTACTTC. The chain recombines TRBV5-6 with TRBJ2-7; TRBD1 matches at 8 bases. The CDR3 is 15 amino acids. The ends lost 0 bases at V and 2 bases at J; junction bases unmatched: 4. CDR1 and CDR2 from the germline V gene are SGHDT and YYEEEE.

The chain carries TRBV10-3 and TRBJ1-1; tentative D call: TRBD1 (6 bases). Germline lookup yields CDR1 ENHRY and CDR2 SYGVKD. Trimming took 7 bases from V and 1 from J, leaving 10 bases between them. This CDR3 has 13 amino acids. The CDR3, as DNA: TGTGCCATCACCACAGGGTGGAACACTGAAGCTTTCTTT. Translating gives CAITTGWNTEAFF.

The gene calls are TRBV27 and TRBJ2-7, with 11 bases lining up with TRBD2. The V gene end was trimmed by 9 bases and the J gene end by 2 bases; junction bases not matched to a gene: 3. This CDR3 region has 13 residues. Germline CDR1 reads MNHEY; CDR2 reads SMNVEV (reference sequence). In DNA, the CDR3 is TGTGCCAGTGGACTAGCGGGTACCTACGAGCAGTACTTC. This encodes CASGLAGTYEQYF.

The chain is built from TRBV25-1 and TRBJ2-3, with a possible D match to TRBD1 (6 bases). The CDR3 covers 13 residues. The ends were cut back, 4 bases at V and 2 bases at J, with 7 bases in the middle. Germline CDR1 and CDR2: MGHDK and SYGVNS. The CDR3 protein is CASSVGATDTQYF. CDR3 in DNA: TGTGCCAGCAGTGTGGGGGCCACAGATACGCAGTATTTT.

The CDR3 region is CASSLGGGPGTGELFF. The CDR3 DNA follows: TGTGCCAGCAGCTTAGGCGGGGGGCCGGGGACCGGGGAGCTGTTTTTT. The chain joins TRBV11-2 to TRBJ2-2, with TRBD2 matching 8 bases. The CDR3 is 16 residues long. Per the germline V gene, CDR1 is SGHAT and CDR2 is FQNNGV. With 1 base clipped from V and 5 bases from J, the junction kept 6 bases outside the gene matches.

V is TRBV29-1 and J is TRBJ2-5; TRBD2 matches at 15 bases. Germline V gene lookup returns CDR1 SQVTM and CDR2 ANQGSEA. CDR3 length: 15 amino acids. Trimming removed 5 bases from V and 4 bases from J; junction bases left unmatched: 5. CDR3 bases: TGCAGCGTTTCGGGACTAGCGGGAGGAGGAGAGACCCAGTACTTC. This sequence encodes CSVSGLAGGGETQYF.

The V gene is TRBV5-6, the J gene TRBJ1-1; D remains ambiguous. Trimming removed 2 bases from V and 1 base from J, with 9 bases in between. Germline CDR1 reads SGHDT; CDR2 reads YYEEEE. This CDR3 has 14 amino acids. CDR3 DNA: TGTGCCAGCAGCTTCGCGGGAGGGAACACTGAAGCTTTCTTT. Translated: CASSFAGGNTEAFF.

The chain joins TRBV27 to TRBJ2-1; TRBD2 aligns across 11 bases. This CDR3 region has 19 residues. V lost 2 bases and J lost 4; bases outside the gene matches: 13. In germline, CDR1 is MNHEY, CDR2 SMNVEV (reference sequence). CDR3 sequence (DNA): TGTGCCAGCAGTTTAGCCCTACTCTCACTAGCGGGAGCGTACAATGAGCAGTTCTTC. Translation: CASSLALLSLAGAYNEQFF.

This chain joins TRBV7-2 and TRBJ2-7, with 9 positions matching TRBD1. Germline V gene data show CDR1 as SGHTA and CDR2 as FQGNSA. V was clipped by 4 bases and J by 5 bases; unmatched bases: 6. This CDR3 is 14 amino acids long. For the CDR3, the DNA is TGTGCCAGCAGCTACCCCGGGACAGGGCACGAGCAGTACTTC. Residues: CASSYPGTGHEQYF.

The V call is TRBV27, the J call TRBJ2-5; TRBD1 agrees at 8 bases. There are 13 residues in the CDR3. Germline lookup yields CDR1 MNHEY and CDR2 SMNVEV (reference sequence). The trim removed 2 bases at V and 7 bases at J, leaving 3 bases unmatched. CDR3 DNA sequence: TGTGCCAGCAGTTTACAGGGGGCTCGGACCCAGTACTTC. Translation gives CASSLQGARTQYF.

The V call is TRBV5-6, the J call TRBJ2-7; 14 bases are a match to TRBD2. The V gene end was trimmed by 4 bases and the J gene end by 7 bases; junction bases not matched to a gene: 7. Germline V CDR1 and CDR2: SGHDT, YYEEEE. The CDR3 contains 15 residues. CDR3 DNA: TGTGCCAGCAGCAGGGGACTAGCGGGAGCTGGGGAGCAGTACTTC. This encodes CASSRGLAGAGEQYF.

The chain combines TRBV25-1 with TRBJ1-1; no clear D. V was trimmed by 7 bases and J by 1 base, leaving 10 bases between them. Per the germline V gene, CDR1 is MGHDK and CDR2 is SYGVNS. The CDR3 covers 13 residues. The CDR3 nucleotides are TGTGCCAGCACGCTCACAGAGAACACTGAAGCTTTCTTT. It specifies CASTLTENTEAFF.

This chain links TRBV19 with TRBJ2-1; no clear D. V shed 1 base and J shed 5 bases, with 6 bases lying between them. The CDR3 runs 13 residues. Looked up from germline, CDR1 is LNHDA and CDR2 is SQIVND (reference sequence). DNA for the CDR3: TGTGCCAGTAGTATAGGGTCTAACAATGAGCAGTTCTTC. Residues: CASSIGSNNEQFF.